These T cell receptor beta chains were read from a single sample in a study of early T cells in non-severe SARS-CoV-2 infection. TCRdb redid the calling of the 5' RACE reads with MiXCR, one entry per CDR3 protein. This sample carries about 110,000 distinct CDR3 sequences, 9% to 13% of them seen once, and the ten largest clones take around 3%. Sequencing input: whole blood. All receptors come from an adult who was a healthcare worker with PCR-confirmed SARS-CoV-2 infection or an uninfected control (not recorded which). The CDR3 runs from the conserved cysteine through the conserved F or W. The order of the fields is J gene, clone size, V gene, D gene, CDR3 protein, CDR3 DNA. D genes are given only for firm matches. Clone sizes are given selectively: once, few, many, or a class where the clone is expanded.

TRBJ2-1	-	TRBV2	TRBD2	CASRSLGGFGNEQFF	TGTGCCAGCAGATCCCTGGGGGGGTTTGGCAATGAGCAGTTCTTC
TRBJ1-1	-	TRBV6-5	-	CASRDRGTEAFF	TGTGCCAGCAGAGACAGAGGCACTGAAGCTTTCTTT
TRBJ2-5	few	TRBV29-1	-	CSVGGLQETQYF	TGCAGCGTTGGAGGACTTCAAGAGACCCAGTACTTC
TRBJ1-4	-	TRBV2	TRBD1	CASRGGTGREKLFF	TGTGCCAGCAGGGGGGGGACAGGACGGGAAAAACTGTTTTTT
TRBJ2-1	many	TRBV11-2	TRBD1	CASSRDRGFNEQFF	TGTGCCAGTTCCCGGGACAGGGGGTTTAATGAGCAGTTCTTC
TRBJ2-7	-	TRBV20-1	TRBD1	CSADRVVGEQYF	TGCAGTGCTGACAGGGTTGTTGGCGAGCAGTACTTC
TRBJ1-6	-	TRBV12-3/TRBV12-4	-	CASSHRSSYNSPLHF	TGTGCCAGCAGCCACAGGAGCTCCTATAATTCACCCCTCCACTTT
TRBJ1-3	many	TRBV29-1	-	CSVEVPFSGNTIYF	TGCAGCGTCGAGGTCCCTTTCTCTGGAAACACCATATATTTT
TRBJ1-5	few	TRBV7-2	-	CASSLSHQPQHF	TGTGCCAGCAGCTTATCCCATCAGCCCCAGCATTTT
TRBJ1-1	-	TRBV7-2	TRBD1	CASSLDRGRRGAFF	TGTGCCAGCAGCCTCGACAGGGGCCGCCGGGGAGCTTTCTTT
TRBJ2-2	few	TRBV2	-	CASSGEGTGELFF	TGTGCCAGCAGTGGAGAGGGAACCGGGGAGCTGTTTTTT
TRBJ2-3	few	TRBV20-1	TRBD2	CSAGGLAKITDTQYF	TGCAGTGCTGGGGGACTAGCGAAGATCACAGATACGCAGTATTTT
TRBJ2-5	few	TRBV12-3/TRBV12-4	-	CASSSRAIQETQYF	TGTGCCAGCAGTTCCAGGGCTATCCAAGAGACCCAGTACTTC
TRBJ1-2	few	TRBV5-1	-	CASKEGSTNYGYTF	TGCGCCAGCAAGGAGGGTTCGACGAACTATGGCTACACCTTC
TRBJ1-5	many	TRBV12-3/TRBV12-4	-	CASSLRDGPQHF	TGTGCCAGCAGTTTAAGGGATGGGCCCCAGCATTTT
TRBJ1-1	-	TRBV27	-	CASNTGTLNTEAFF	TGTGCCAGCAACACGGGGACGCTGAACACTGAAGCTTTCTTT
TRBJ2-3	few	TRBV15	-	CATSSEVGRTDTQYF	TGTGCCACCAGCAGCGAGGTGGGAAGAACAGATACGCAGTATTTT
TRBJ2-7	-	TRBV28	-	CASRRDNEQYF	TGTGCCAGCAGACGGGACAACGAGCAGTACTTC
TRBJ2-7	few	TRBV19	-	CASSAGFAYEQYF	TGTGCCAGTTCAGCCGGATTCGCCTACGAGCAGTACTTC
TRBJ2-2	-	TRBV5-1	TRBD1	CASSPGQGAGATGELFF	TGCGCCAGCAGCCCTGGACAGGGGGCGGGGGCGACCGGGGAGCTGTTTTTT
TRBJ1-2	many	TRBV20-1	-	CSARFRGDGLGGYTF	TGCAGTGCTAGATTCAGAGGTGACGGACTTGGAGGCTACACCTTC
TRBJ1-6	few	TRBV10-3	-	CAIRSGTLRGSPLHF	TGTGCCATCAGATCCGGGACATTAAGGGGCTCACCCCTCCACTTT
TRBJ1-1	many	TRBV7-9	TRBD1	CASRGTANTEAFF	TGTGCCAGCAGGGGGACAGCGAACACTGAAGCTTTCTTT
TRBJ2-1	-	TRBV7-9	TRBD1	CATQTPGQATNSYNEQFF	TGTGCCACCCAAACCCCGGGACAGGCGACTAACTCCTACAATGAGCAGTTCTTC
TRBJ2-5	-	TRBV15	-	CATSNDRTQETQYF	TGTGCCACCAGCAACGACCGGACCCAAGAGACCCAGTACTTC
TRBJ2-5	-	TRBV10-3	TRBD2	CAISESTSGGVQETQYF	TGTGCCATCAGTGAGTCGACTAGCGGGGGAGTCCAGGAGACCCAGTACTTC
TRBJ1-2	-	TRBV7-2	-	CASSWTVQSYGYTF	TGTGCCAGCAGCTGGACAGTTCAGTCCTATGGCTACACCTTC
TRBJ2-1	few	TRBV9	-	CASSAPTASSYNEQFF	TGTGCCAGCAGCGCACCGACTGCAAGCTCCTACAATGAGCAGTTCTTC
TRBJ2-3	-	TRBV28	-	CASSFHLGGVGTQYF	TGTGCCAGCAGTTTCCACCTTGGCGGTGTAGGTACGCAGTATTTT
TRBJ2-1	few	TRBV11-2	TRBD2	CASSLNGTSGSHGNEQFF	TGTGCCAGCAGCCTTAATGGGACTAGCGGGAGCCACGGCAATGAGCAGTTCTTC
TRBJ2-1	-	TRBV12-3/TRBV12-4	TRBD2	CASSFPLHPTSVNNEQFF	TGTGCCAGCAGTTTCCCACTCCACCCGACTAGCGTTAACAATGAGCAGTTCTTC
TRBJ2-1	-	TRBV6-1	-	CASSLMVTLNNEQFF	TGTGCCAGCAGTCTAATGGTAACATTAAACAATGAGCAGTTCTTC
TRBJ2-6	few	TRBV4-1	-	CASSPPSGANVLTF	TGCGCCAGCAGCCCTCCCTCTGGGGCCAACGTCCTGACTTTC
TRBJ2-5	many	TRBV7-2	TRBD1	CASSFRTGLQTQYF	TGTGCCAGCAGCTTCCGGACAGGGTTGCAGACCCAGTACTTC
TRBJ2-1	-	TRBV12-3/TRBV12-4	-	CASRLGGGFYNEQFF	TGTGCCAGCAGGCTGGGGGGAGGATTCTACAATGAGCAGTTCTTC
TRBJ1-6	few	TRBV30	-	CAWSPSNSPLHF	TGTGCCTGGAGTCCTTCCAATTCACCCCTCCACTTT
TRBJ1-1	many	TRBV7-9	-	CASSQGGFTEAFF	TGTGCCAGCAGCCAAGGGGGTTTCACTGAAGCTTTCTTT
TRBJ2-3	many	TRBV7-9	-	CASSSQRLPHDTQYF	TGTGCCAGCAGCTCGCAGCGGTTACCCCACGATACGCAGTATTTT
TRBJ2-5	many	TRBV11-2	TRBD1	CASSTRGPETQYF	TGTGCCAGCAGCACGAGGGGGCCAGAGACCCAGTACTTC
TRBJ2-3	-	TRBV29-1	-	CSVLRSKGGSTDTQYF	TGCAGCGTCCTGAGGTCCAAGGGAGGTAGCACAGATACGCAGTATTTT
TRBJ2-2	-	TRBV27	TRBD2	CASSFKRGITGELFF	TGTGCCAGCAGTTTTAAGCGGGGGATCACCGGGGAGCTGTTTTTT
TRBJ2-5	-	TRBV9	-	CASSAGVWETQYF	TGTGCCAGCAGCGCGGGAGTCTGGGAGACCCAGTACTTC
TRBJ1-5	many	TRBV6-1	-	CASSEGGSAQPQHF	TGTGCCAGCAGTGAAGGGGGTTCGGCTCAGCCCCAGCATTTT
TRBJ1-2	-	TRBV5-6	-	CASSSAGSGTNYGYTF	TGTGCCAGCAGCTCGGCAGGGTCTGGGACTAACTATGGCTACACCTTC
TRBJ1-1	many	TRBV13	-	CASSRRDTEAFF	TGTGCCAGCAGCCGCAGGGACACTGAAGCTTTCTTT
TRBJ1-1	many	TRBV27	-	CASSLRGLNTEAFF	TGTGCCAGCAGTTTAAGGGGATTGAACACTGAAGCTTTCTTT
TRBJ2-3	few	TRBV6-1	-	CASGRPRDTQYF	TGTGCCAGCGGCCGACCAAGGGATACGCAGTATTTT
TRBJ2-7	few	TRBV12-5	-	CASGLYGEQYF	TGTGCTAGTGGTTTGTACGGGGAACAGTACTTC
TRBJ2-7	few	TRBV9	TRBD1	CASSVDRTGEYEQYF	TGTGCCAGCAGCGTAGATCGGACAGGGGAATACGAGCAGTACTTC
TRBJ2-7	many	TRBV20-1	TRBD2	CSALAGGRHEQYF	TGCAGTGCCCTAGCGGGGGGGCGCCACGAGCAGTACTTC
TRBJ2-1	few	TRBV12-3/TRBV12-4	-	CASSLAGRIRSDEQFF	TGTGCCAGCAGTTTAGCCGGGCGAATCAGGTCGGATGAGCAGTTCTTC
TRBJ1-1	-	TRBV30	-	CAWRHNYPEAFF	TGTGCCTGGAGACATAATTATCCTGAAGCTTTCTTT
TRBJ1-5	-	TRBV12-3/TRBV12-4	TRBD1	CASSRVGQGADQPQHF	TGTGCCAGCAGTCGAGTAGGTCAGGGGGCCGATCAGCCCCAGCATTTT
TRBJ1-1	few	TRBV4-1	TRBD1	CASSQVNRGVVGAGLGLNTEAFF	TGCGCCAGCAGCCAAGTTAACAGGGGCGTCGTAGGAGCGGGGTTGGGACTGAACACTGAAGCTTTCTTT
TRBJ1-6	few	TRBV7-9	-	CASSPQLNNSPLHF	TGTGCCAGCAGCCCCCAGTTAAATAATTCACCCCTCCACTTT
TRBJ2-5	few	TRBV29-1	-	CSVDKAETQYF	TGCAGCGTTGACAAGGCAGAGACCCAGTACTTC
TRBJ2-1	many	TRBV5-1	TRBD2	CASSTRGGSLDNEQFF	TGCGCCAGCAGCACCCGAGGCGGGAGCCTGGACAATGAGCAGTTCTTC